A selection of T cell receptor beta chains follows, all from one sample in a study of shared clonotypes between healthy human individuals. TCRdb's table, derived via immunoSEQ multiplex PCR, lists solely in-frame clones and lacks some. The sample includes roughly 2 million clones, 95% seen only once; the top ten take 0.13%. What was sequenced was naive CD4+ T cells sorted from blood. The receptors derive from a young man in good health. CDR3s include the opening cysteine and the closing phenylalanine or tryptophan. Each record gives: clone size, D gene, V gene, J gene, CDR3 DNA, CDR3 protein. The D gene is left open where the match is weak. Some rows mark clone size as missing; the rest say once, few, many or name a class of expanded clone.

clone size: .
D gene: .
V gene: TRBV10-2
J gene: TRBJ1-5
CDR3 DNA: TGCGCCAGCAGGGAGAATAGCAATCAGCCCCAGCATTTT
CDR3 protein: CASRENSNQPQHF

clone size: .
D gene: .
V gene: TRBV30
J gene: TRBJ2-4
CDR3 DNA: TGTGCCTGGAGTTCAGGTTCGGACATTCAGTACTTC
CDR3 protein: CAWSSGSDIQYF

clone size: .
D gene: .
V gene: TRBV11-2
J gene: TRBJ2-5
CDR3 DNA: TGTGCCAGCAGCTTAAGGGGGGGCCTATTGTTTCGAGAGACCCAGTACTTC
CDR3 protein: CASSLRGGLLFRETQYF

clone size: .
D gene: TRBD2
V gene: TRBV18
J gene: TRBJ2-3
CDR3 DNA: TGTGCCAGCCTCGGACTAGCGGGGAGCAATACGCAGTATTTT
CDR3 protein: CASLGLAGSNTQYF

clone size: .
D gene: .
V gene: TRBV5-4
J gene: TRBJ1-5
CDR3 DNA: TGTGCCAGCAGCTTGGGGTTGGATCAGCCCCAGCATTTT
CDR3 protein: CASSLGLDQPQHF

clone size: .
D gene: TRBD1
V gene: TRBV6-1
J gene: TRBJ1-5
CDR3 DNA: TGTGCCAGCAGTGAATCCGGGACAGGGTGGGGAGGGCAGCCCCAGCATTTT
CDR3 protein: CASSESGTGWGGQPQHF

clone size: .
D gene: TRBD2
V gene: TRBV7-6
J gene: TRBJ2-7
CDR3 DNA: TGTGCCAGCAGCTTAGGAAGCGGGATAGTCCACGAGCAGTACTTC
CDR3 protein: CASSLGSGIVHEQYF

clone size: once
D gene: .
V gene: TRBV9
J gene: TRBJ2-1
CDR3 DNA: TGTGCCAGCAGCGTAAGCGATTACAATGAGCAGTTCTTC
CDR3 protein: CASSVSDYNEQFF

clone size: .
D gene: .
V gene: TRBV11-3
J gene: TRBJ1-5
CDR3 DNA: TGTGCCAGCAGCTTAGTTAAGGGTAGGGGCAATCAGCCCCAGCATTTT
CDR3 protein: CASSLVKGRGNQPQHF

clone size: .
D gene: TRBD2
V gene: TRBV18
J gene: TRBJ2-1
CDR3 DNA: TGTGCCAGCTCCCCTCTACTAGCCAGAAGCGCTAGCGGCGTCAATGAGCAGTTCTTC
CDR3 protein: CASSPLLARSASGVNEQFF

clone size: .
D gene: .
V gene: TRBV5-4
J gene: TRBJ1-2
CDR3 DNA: TGTGCCAGCAGCTTGGAAACTGGAGGCGGCTACACCTTC
CDR3 protein: CASSLETGGGYTF

clone size: .
D gene: TRBD1
V gene: TRBV7-9
J gene: TRBJ1-1
CDR3 DNA: TGTGCCAGCATCGCATCAGGGGGTAGTTTGACTGAAGCTTTCTTT
CDR3 protein: CASIASGGSLTEAFF

clone size: .
D gene: TRBD2
V gene: TRBV10-3
J gene: TRBJ2-3
CDR3 DNA: TGTGCCGCCTCGCCATTACTAGCGGGAGAGGCAGATACGCAGTATTTT
CDR3 protein: CAASPLLAGEADTQYF

clone size: .
D gene: TRBD1
V gene: TRBV5-5
J gene: TRBJ2-1
CDR3 DNA: TGTGCCAGCAGCGGAGGGACAGGCAATGAGCAGTTCTTC
CDR3 protein: CASSGGTGNEQFF

clone size: .
D gene: TRBD2
V gene: TRBV30
J gene: TRBJ2-1
CDR3 DNA: TGTGCCTGGAGAAGCGGGAGGCACAATGAGCAGTTCTTC
CDR3 protein: CAWRSGRHNEQFF

clone size: .
D gene: .
V gene: TRBV5-1
J gene: TRBJ2-1
CDR3 DNA: TGCGCCAGCAGCCCCCTGCTGAGGGGAGGCAATGAGCAGTTCTTC
CDR3 protein: CASSPLLRGGNEQFF

clone size: .
D gene: .
V gene: TRBV28
J gene: TRBJ1-6
CDR3 DNA: TGTGCCAGCAGTTTAGATGGGGTGGGGGTTTCACCCCTCCACTTT
CDR3 protein: CASSLDGVGVSPLHF

clone size: .
D gene: .
V gene: TRBV5-1
J gene: TRBJ1-3
CDR3 DNA: TGCGCCAGCAGCTTGGGGATCAAGGACGGAAACACCATATATTTT
CDR3 protein: CASSLGIKDGNTIYF

clone size: .
D gene: TRBD2
V gene: TRBV28
J gene: TRBJ2-7
CDR3 DNA: TGTGCCAGCAGTTCCCCGGGACTAGGCTACGAGCAGTACTTC
CDR3 protein: CASSSPGLGYEQYF

clone size: once
D gene: .
V gene: TRBV19
J gene: TRBJ1-4
CDR3 DNA: TGTGCCAGTAGTACCGGGGCGTTTGATGAAAAACTGTTTTTT
CDR3 protein: CASSTGAFDEKLFF

clone size: .
D gene: .
V gene: TRBV5-1
J gene: TRBJ1-5
CDR3 DNA: TGCGCCAGCAGCTTGGTTGAGTTTCAGAAAAAAAATCAGCCCCAGCATTTT
CDR3 protein: CASSLVEFQKKNQPQHF

clone size: .
D gene: .
V gene: TRBV5-1
J gene: TRBJ2-2
CDR3 DNA: TGCGCCAGCAGCCCGGTGTTGGGGAACACCGGGGAGCTGTTTTTT
CDR3 protein: CASSPVLGNTGELFF

clone size: once
D gene: .
V gene: TRBV5-4
J gene: TRBJ1-5
CDR3 DNA: TGTGCCAGCAGCTTGGAGGGTTTGCAGCCCCAGCATTTT
CDR3 protein: CASSLEGLQPQHF

clone size: .
D gene: .
V gene: TRBV5-1
J gene: TRBJ2-7
CDR3 DNA: TGCGCCAGCAGCTTTAAATCGGGGCTTGCATTTCCTCTCTACGAGCAGTACTTC
CDR3 protein: CASSFKSGLAFPLYEQYF

clone size: .
D gene: .
V gene: TRBV18
J gene: TRBJ2-7
CDR3 DNA: TGTGCCAGCTCTGGGACCGGGGCCCTCTACGAGCAGTACTTC
CDR3 protein: CASSGTGALYEQYF

clone size: .
D gene: TRBD1
V gene: TRBV27
J gene: TRBJ1-1
CDR3 DNA: TGTGCCAGCAGTTCAAGAGCCACAGGGGGGACTGAAGCTTTCTTT
CDR3 protein: CASSSRATGGTEAFF

clone size: once
D gene: TRBD2
V gene: TRBV7-6
J gene: TRBJ2-1
CDR3 DNA: TGTGCCAGCAGCTTAGCTGGGGGGGATTACAATGAGCAGTTCTTC
CDR3 protein: CASSLAGGDYNEQFF

clone size: .
D gene: TRBD1
V gene: TRBV6-5
J gene: TRBJ2-7
CDR3 DNA: TGTGCCAGCAGTTACAGGGACAGGGGGCACTACGAGCAGTACTTC
CDR3 protein: CASSYRDRGHYEQYF

clone size: .
D gene: .
V gene: TRBV18
J gene: TRBJ2-2
CDR3 DNA: TGTGCCAGCTCCCTCTCAGGGACCGGGGAGCTGTTTTTT
CDR3 protein: CASSLSGTGELFF

clone size: .
D gene: .
V gene: TRBV6-5
J gene: TRBJ1-1
CDR3 DNA: TGTGCCAGCAGTTACAGGCAGGTGAACACTGAAGCTTTCTTT
CDR3 protein: CASSYRQVNTEAFF

clone size: .
D gene: .
V gene: TRBV2
J gene: TRBJ1-1
CDR3 DNA: TGTGCCAGCAGATTGGGAACCCAAGCCCGGAACACTGAAGCTTTCTTT
CDR3 protein: CASRLGTQARNTEAFF

clone size: .
D gene: .
V gene: TRBV18
J gene: TRBJ1-1
CDR3 DNA: TGTGCCAGCTCACCGGGGTTTACTGAAGCTTTCTTT
CDR3 protein: CASSPGFTEAFF

clone size: .
D gene: .
V gene: TRBV5-8
J gene: TRBJ1-5
CDR3 DNA: TGTGCCAGCAGCGTGGACTTCAATCAGCCCCAGCATTTT
CDR3 protein: CASSVDFNQPQHF

clone size: .
D gene: .
V gene: TRBV5-1
J gene: TRBJ2-5
CDR3 DNA: TGCGCCAGCAGCTTGTCTGGATGGGGCGGTGAGACCCAGTACTTC
CDR3 protein: CASSLSGWGGETQYF

clone size: .
D gene: .
V gene: TRBV5-1
J gene: TRBJ2-2
CDR3 DNA: TGCGCCAGCAGCTTTTTACAGGTGAACACCGGGGAGCTGTTTTTT
CDR3 protein: CASSFLQVNTGELFF

clone size: .
D gene: .
V gene: TRBV4-1
J gene: TRBJ2-7
CDR3 DNA: TGCGCCAGCAGCCAAGGCGGGTTTATAGGGTCCTACGCGGACGAGCAGTACTTC
CDR3 protein: CASSQGGFIGSYADEQYF

clone size: .
D gene: TRBD1
V gene: TRBV30
J gene: TRBJ2-3
CDR3 DNA: TGTGCCTGGAGTGGGACAGGGCCAGATACGCAGTATTTT
CDR3 protein: CAWSGTGPDTQYF

clone size: .
D gene: .
V gene: TRBV30
J gene: TRBJ2-3
CDR3 DNA: TGTGCCTGGAGGTTCCCCGATACGCAGTATTTT
CDR3 protein: CAWRFPDTQYF

clone size: once
D gene: TRBD1
V gene: TRBV10-3
J gene: TRBJ1-2
CDR3 DNA: TGTGCCATCAGTGAGTCAGAGGGGGCCAGTGGCTACACCTTC
CDR3 protein: CAISESEGASGYTF

clone size: many
D gene: .
V gene: TRBV10-3
J gene: TRBJ2-7
CDR3 DNA: TGTGCCATCAGTGGGGTAGGAGCCTACGAGCAGTACTTC
CDR3 protein: CAISGVGAYEQYF

clone size: .
D gene: .
V gene: TRBV29-1
J gene: TRBJ1-2
CDR3 DNA: TGCAGCGTTGAGCCCCCCGGGGCCTGGGGTGGCTACACCTTC
CDR3 protein: CSVEPPGAWGGYTF

clone size: .
D gene: TRBD1
V gene: TRBV5-1
J gene: TRBJ2-2
CDR3 DNA: TGCGCCAGCAGCTTCCCGGGACAGGAGAACACCGGGGAGCTGTTTTTT
CDR3 protein: CASSFPGQENTGELFF

clone size: once
D gene: .
V gene: TRBV30
J gene: TRBJ2-3
CDR3 DNA: TGTGCCTGGAGTGGAGGACGGACAGATACGCAGTATTTT
CDR3 protein: CAWSGGRTDTQYF

clone size: .
D gene: TRBD2
V gene: TRBV28
J gene: TRBJ2-5
CDR3 DNA: TGTGCCAGCAGCGGAGGTAGCGGGCGCCAAGAGACCCAGTACTTC
CDR3 protein: CASSGGSGRQETQYF

clone size: once
D gene: .
V gene: TRBV9
J gene: TRBJ1-6
CDR3 DNA: TGTGCCAGCAGCGTAGAAGGGGCTAATTCACCCCTCCACTTT
CDR3 protein: CASSVEGANSPLHF

clone size: .
D gene: .
V gene: TRBV18
J gene: TRBJ1-5
CDR3 DNA: TGTGCCAGCTCACCACCAAGCCCGAATAGCAATCAGCCCCAGCATTTT
CDR3 protein: CASSPPSPNSNQPQHF

clone size: .
D gene: .
V gene: TRBV5-4
J gene: TRBJ2-7
CDR3 DNA: TGTGCCAGCAGCTTGGGTTTAGACTACGAGCAGTACTTC
CDR3 protein: CASSLGLDYEQYF

clone size: .
D gene: .
V gene: TRBV7-3
J gene: TRBJ2-1
CDR3 DNA: TGTGCCAGCAGCTTTACAGATTACAATGAGCAGTTCTTC
CDR3 protein: CASSFTDYNEQFF

clone size: .
D gene: TRBD2
V gene: TRBV5-6
J gene: TRBJ2-3
CDR3 DNA: TGTGCCAGCAGCTTGCTTACCGGGAGGGTTAGCACAGATACGCAGTATTTT
CDR3 protein: CASSLLTGRVSTDTQYF

clone size: .
D gene: .
V gene: TRBV28
J gene: TRBJ1-5
CDR3 DNA: TGTGCCAGCAGTTCCCCAGGAGGGGGTGGAAATCAGCCCCAGCATTTT
CDR3 protein: CASSSPGGGGNQPQHF

clone size: .
D gene: .
V gene: TRBV5-1
J gene: TRBJ2-4
CDR3 DNA: TGCGCCAGCAGCTTGCCCTCGGACATTCAGTACTTC
CDR3 protein: CASSLPSDIQYF

clone size: .
D gene: .
V gene: TRBV6-6
J gene: TRBJ1-2
CDR3 DNA: TGTGCCAGCAGACTCCCCCAGACAGAAAACTATGGCTACACCTTC
CDR3 protein: CASRLPQTENYGYTF

clone size: .
D gene: .
V gene: TRBV29-1
J gene: TRBJ2-1
CDR3 DNA: TGCAGCGTTGACAAAGGTTTGGGCTACAATGAGCAGTTCTTC
CDR3 protein: CSVDKGLGYNEQFF